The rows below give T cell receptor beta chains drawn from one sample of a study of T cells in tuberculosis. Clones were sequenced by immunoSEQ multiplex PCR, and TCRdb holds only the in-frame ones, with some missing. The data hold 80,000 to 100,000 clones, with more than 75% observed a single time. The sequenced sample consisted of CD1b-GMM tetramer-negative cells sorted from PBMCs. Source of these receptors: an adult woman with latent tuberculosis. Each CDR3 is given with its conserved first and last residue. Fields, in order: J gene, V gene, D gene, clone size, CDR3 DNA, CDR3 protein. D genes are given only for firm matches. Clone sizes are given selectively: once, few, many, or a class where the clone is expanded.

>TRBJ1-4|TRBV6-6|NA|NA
TGTGCCAGCAGCCTACAGAAATATAATGAAAAACTGTTTTTT
CASSLQKYNEKLFF
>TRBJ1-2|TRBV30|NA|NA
TGTGCCTCCCCGGGGGGGCGTGGCGGCTACACCTTC
CASPGGRGGYTF
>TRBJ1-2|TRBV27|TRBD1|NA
TGTGCCAGCAGTTCTCCGGGACAGGGGTCATCGGGCTACACCTTC
CASSSPGQGSSGYTF
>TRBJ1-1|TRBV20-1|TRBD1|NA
TGCAGTGCTGCCGGGACAGGGGGAGCTTTCTTT
CSAAGTGGAFF
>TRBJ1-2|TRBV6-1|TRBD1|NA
TGTGCCAGCAACTTGGACAGGGTGGTCTATGGCTACACCTTC
CASNLDRVVYGYTF
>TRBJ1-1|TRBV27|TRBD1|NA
TGTGCCAGCAGACGAGGACAGGGAAACGCTGAAGCTTTCTTT
CASRRGQGNAEAFF
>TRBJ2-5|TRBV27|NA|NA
TGTGCCAGCAGTTTAGTGACAGATCAAGAGACCCAGTACTTC
CASSLVTDQETQYF
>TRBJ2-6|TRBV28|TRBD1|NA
TGTGCCAGCGGAAAGACAGGGGGCAGGTCTGGGGCCAACGTCCTGACTTTC
CASGKTGGRSGANVLTF
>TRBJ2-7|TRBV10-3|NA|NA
TGTACCATCAGTGGTGGCGGGGACAGCTCCTACGAGCAGTACTTC
CTISGGGDSSYEQYF
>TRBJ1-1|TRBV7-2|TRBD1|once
TGTGCCAGCAGCTCACCCCGGGACAGGGCCATGAACACTGAAGCTTTCTTT
CASSSPRDRAMNTEAFF
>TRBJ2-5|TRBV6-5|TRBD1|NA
TGTGCCTCTCGACAGGGGGGAGAGACCCAGTACTTC
CASRQGGETQYF
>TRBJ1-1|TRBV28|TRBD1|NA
TGTGCCAGCATTCTGTCCAGGGGGCTCGTTCCCAAAGCTTTCTTT
CASILSRGLVPKAFF
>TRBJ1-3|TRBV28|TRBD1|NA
TGTGCCAGCAGTCCGCCGAGGCGAACAGGGGCCTCTGGAAACACCATATATTTT
CASSPPRRTGASGNTIYF
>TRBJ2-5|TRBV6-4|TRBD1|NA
TGTGCCAGCAGCCCTCGGACAGGGTCGCGATCTGGTGAAGAGACCCAGTACTTC
CASSPRTGSRSGEETQYF
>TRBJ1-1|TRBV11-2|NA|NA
TGTGCCAGCAGCTTAGGGAGAACCATGCAGGCTTTCTTT
CASSLGRTMQAFF
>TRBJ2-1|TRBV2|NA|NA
TGTGCCAGCGGGGGCCCCAATGAGCAGTTCTTC
CASGGPNEQFF
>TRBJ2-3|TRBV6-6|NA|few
TGTGCCAGCAGAGGGGGGGACGACCACGGAGATTTT
CASRGGDDHGDF
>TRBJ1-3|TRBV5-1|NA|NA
TGCGCCAGCAGCTTTGTTGCAGGTCGGGAGATATATTTT
CASSFVAGREIYF
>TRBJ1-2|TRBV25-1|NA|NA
TGTGCCAGCAGTGAAGATTCCAGGGGTATCCGTGGCTACACCTTC
CASSEDSRGIRGYTF
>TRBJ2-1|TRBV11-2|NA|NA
TGTGCCAGCAGCTTATTACGGGGTAAATCCTACAATGAGCAGTTCTTC
CASSLLRGKSYNEQFF
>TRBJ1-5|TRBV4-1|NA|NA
TGCGCCAGCAGCCAAGATTCCGCGGTGAATAGCAATCAGCCCCAGCATTTT
CASSQDSAVNSNQPQHF
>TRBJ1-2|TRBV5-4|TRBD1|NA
TGTGCCAGCAGCTTGTTTGACAGGGGGAACTATGGCTACACCTTC
CASSLFDRGNYGYTF
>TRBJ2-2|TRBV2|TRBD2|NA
TGTGCCAGCAGTGACTTGGCTCGGGGGGCCGGGGAGCTGTTTTTT
CASSDLARGAGELFF
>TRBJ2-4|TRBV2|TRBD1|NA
TGTGCCAGCAGTGCCCATCCTCCCCGGGACAGGGTCAACATTCAGTACTTC
CASSAHPPRDRVNIQYF
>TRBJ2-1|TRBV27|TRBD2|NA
TGTGCCAGCAGCTGGACCGCTACGAGGGGAGGGGAGCAGTTCTTC
CASSWTATRGGEQFF
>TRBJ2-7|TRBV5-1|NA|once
TGCGCCAGCAGCTTATCGGGGTTCAACGAGCAGTACTTC
CASSLSGFNEQYF
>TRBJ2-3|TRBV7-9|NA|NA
TGTGCCAGCAGCTTACTCGGGGGGCCGGGGGACACAGATACGCAGTATTTT
CASSLLGGPGDTDTQYF
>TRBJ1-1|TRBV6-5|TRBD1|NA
TGCGCCAGCAGTTACTCGACAGGGGACACTGAAGCTTTCTTT
CASSYSTGDTEAFF
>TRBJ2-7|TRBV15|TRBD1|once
TGTGCCACCACCACCGGGACAGGAGACTACGAGCAGTACTTC
CATTTGTGDYEQYF
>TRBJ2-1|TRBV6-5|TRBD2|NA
TGTGCCAGCAGCCCAGAGGGGACTACCTACAATGAGCAGTTCTTC
CASSPEGTTYNEQFF
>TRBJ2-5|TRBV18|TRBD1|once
TGTGCCAGCTCACCACCGGGGACAGGGAAGGAGACCCAGTACTTC
CASSPPGTGKETQYF
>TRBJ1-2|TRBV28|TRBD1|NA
TGTGCCAGCAGAGGGACAGGGGACGGGATTAACTATGGCTACACCTTC
CASRGTGDGINYGYTF
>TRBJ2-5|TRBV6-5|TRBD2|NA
TGTGCCAGCAGTCGAGGACTAGCGGGGTCGGAGACCCAGTACTTC
CASSRGLAGSETQYF
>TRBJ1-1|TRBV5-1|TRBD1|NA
TGCGCCAGCAGCCTCCCGGGACAGGGGATGTCTGAAGCTTTCTTT
CASSLPGQGMSEAFF
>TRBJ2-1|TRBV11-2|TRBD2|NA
TGTGCCAGCACCCAAAGACTAGCGGGGGGAGGGAATGAGCAGTTCTTC
CASTQRLAGGGNEQFF
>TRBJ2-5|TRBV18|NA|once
TGTGCCAGCTCACCGATTCCAGGGAAGGGAGAGACCCAGTACTTC
CASSPIPGKGETQYF
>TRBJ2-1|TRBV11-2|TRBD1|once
TGTGCCAGCAGCTTAGGGGTGGGGACAGCGTCGTACAATGAGCAGTTCTTC
CASSLGVGTASYNEQFF
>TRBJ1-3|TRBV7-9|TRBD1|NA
TGTGCCAGCAGCTTCCAGACAGGGGGCGGTGGAAACACCATATATTTT
CASSFQTGGGGNTIYF